One and the same sample provided the 4 T cell receptor beta chains below, sequenced in a study of OX40 agonist ivuxolimab in advanced cancers. The method was immunoSEQ multiplex PCR; TCRdb's version includes in-frame clones alone and lacks a portion of them. The profile covers about 86,000 clones, with around nine tenths appearing a single time and approximately 1.5% taken by the ten largest. Sample: CD4+ or CD8+ T cells sorted from blood, taken in a trial of the OX40 agonist ivuxolimab. These TCRs come from an adult with an advanced solid tumor such as melanoma, head and neck, liver or kidney cancer.

This clone was counted once. This chain connects TRBV6-6 to TRBJ1-3; D is uncertain. Germline V CDR1 and CDR2: MNHNY, SVGAGI (reference sequence). V lost 9 bases and J lost 0, with 9 bases in between. The CDR3 loop spans 13 amino acids. The CDR3 protein is CASRRSSGNTIYF. The CDR3 coding sequence is TGTGCCAGTCGACGGAGCTCTGGAAACACCATATATTTT.

This clone occurred a few times. V is TRBV4-3 and J is TRBJ2-1; the D call may be TRBD1 or TRBD2 (6 bases each). The germline gives CDR1 LGHNA, CDR2 YSLEER. CDR3 length equals 15 residues. V gave up 4 bases and J gave up 8 bases, with 18 bases separating them. In DNA, the CDR3 is TGCGCCAGCAGCCTTTTAAGGGGGGAAGCATATGAGCAGTTCTTC. As protein: CASSLLRGEAYEQFF.

This clone has only one observation. The rearrangement links TRBV18 to TRBJ2-7, with 12 nucleotides matching TRBD1. Germline CDR1 KGHSH, CDR2 LQKENI. The CDR3 length is 17 residues. V trimming: 5 bases; J trimming: 2 bases; junction bases outside the gene matches: 10. The DNA for the CDR3 is TGTGCCAGCTCATCGGGACAGGGGGCGCAGGGTGCCTACGAGCAGTACTTC. It encodes CASSSGQGAQGAYEQYF. Using reference TRBV18 and TRBJ2-7 for the parts outside the CDR3, the full variable domain is NAGVMQNPRHLVRRRGQEARLRCSPMKGHSHVYWYRQLPEEGLKFMVYLQKENIIDESGMPKERFSAEFPKEGPSILRIQQVVRGDSAAYFCASSSGQGAQGAYEQYFGPGTRLTVT.

This chain joins TRBV6-5 and TRBJ1-2; D is perhaps TRBD1 (5 bases). The V and J ends lost 6 bases and 8 bases respectively, with 13 bases between them. This CDR3 contains 12 residues. CDR1 is MNHEY and CDR2 is SVGAGI in the germline V gene. CDR3 nucleotide sequence: TGTGCCAGCAGCCCGGGACCAAGGGGCTACACCTTC. Protein: CASSPGPRGYTF.